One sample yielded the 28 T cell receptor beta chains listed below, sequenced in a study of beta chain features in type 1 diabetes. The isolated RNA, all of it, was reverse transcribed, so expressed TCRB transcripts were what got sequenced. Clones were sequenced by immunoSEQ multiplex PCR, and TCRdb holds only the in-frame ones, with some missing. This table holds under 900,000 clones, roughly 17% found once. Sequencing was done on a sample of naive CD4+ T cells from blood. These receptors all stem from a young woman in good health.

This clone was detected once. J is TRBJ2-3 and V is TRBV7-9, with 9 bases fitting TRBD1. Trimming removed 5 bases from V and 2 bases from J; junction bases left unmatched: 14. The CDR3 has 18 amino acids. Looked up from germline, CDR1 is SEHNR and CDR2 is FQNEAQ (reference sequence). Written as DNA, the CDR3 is TGTGCCAGCAGCATTGGGACAGGGAGCGCGGGTCTCACAGATACGCAGTATTTT. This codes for CASSIGTGSAGLTDTQYF.

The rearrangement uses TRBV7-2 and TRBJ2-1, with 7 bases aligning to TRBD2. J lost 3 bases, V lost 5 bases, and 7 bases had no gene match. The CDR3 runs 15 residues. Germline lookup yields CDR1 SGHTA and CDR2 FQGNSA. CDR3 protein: CASSPPGGYYNEQFF. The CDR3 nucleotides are TGTGCCAGCAGCCCCCCGGGAGGTTACTACAATGAGCAGTTCTTC. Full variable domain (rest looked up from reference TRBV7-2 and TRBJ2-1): GAGVSQSPSNKVTEKGKDVELRCDPISGHTALYWYRQSLGQGLEFLIYFQGNSAPDKSGLPSDRFSAERTGGSVSTLTIQRTQQEDSAVYLCASSPPGGYYNEQFFGPGTRLTVL.

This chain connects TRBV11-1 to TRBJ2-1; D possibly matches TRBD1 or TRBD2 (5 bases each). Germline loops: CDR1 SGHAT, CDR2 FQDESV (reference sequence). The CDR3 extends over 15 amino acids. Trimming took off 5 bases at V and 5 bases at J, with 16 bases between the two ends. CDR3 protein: CASSAAPWGNNEQFF. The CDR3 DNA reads TGTGCCAGCAGCGCAGCACCGTGGGGGAACAATGAGCAGTTCTTC.

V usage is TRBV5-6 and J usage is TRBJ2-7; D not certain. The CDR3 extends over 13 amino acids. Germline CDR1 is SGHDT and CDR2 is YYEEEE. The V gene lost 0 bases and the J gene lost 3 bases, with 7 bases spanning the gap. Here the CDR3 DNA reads TGTGCCAGCAGCTTGGCCAACAGCTACGAGCAGTACTTC. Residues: CASSLANSYEQYF.

The CDR3 DNA is TGCGCCAGCCGTACTAGCGGGGAAGAGACCCAGTACTTC. Translating it yields CASRTSGEETQYF. The chain employs TRBV5-1 and TRBJ2-5, with 10 bases identical to TRBD2. This CDR3 contains 13 residues. V gave up 7 bases and J gave up 3 bases; unmatched junction bases: 3. Germline CDR1 reads SGHRS; CDR2 reads YFSETQ.

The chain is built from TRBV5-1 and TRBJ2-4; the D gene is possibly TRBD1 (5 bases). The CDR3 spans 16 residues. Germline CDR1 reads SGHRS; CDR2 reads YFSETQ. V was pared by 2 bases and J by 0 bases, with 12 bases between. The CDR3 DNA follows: TGCGCCAGCAGCTTATCAGGGAAACTAGCCAAAAACATTCAGTACTTC. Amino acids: CASSLSGKLAKNIQYF.

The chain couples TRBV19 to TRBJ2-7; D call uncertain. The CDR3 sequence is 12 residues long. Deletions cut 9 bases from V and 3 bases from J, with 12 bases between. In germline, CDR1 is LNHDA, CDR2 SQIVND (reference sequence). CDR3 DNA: TGTGCCAGCTCCTCCGAGAGCTACGAGCAGTACTTC. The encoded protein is CASSSESYEQYF.

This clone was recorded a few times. The CDR3 here is CASSLAVSYEQYF. CDR3 DNA: TGTGCCAGCAGCTTAGCGGTGTCCTACGAGCAGTACTTC. The genes are TRBV11-2 and TRBJ2-7; no definite D call. The CDR3 sequence is 13 residues long. V was clipped by 1 base and J by 1 base, with 5 bases between them. Germline loops: CDR1 SGHAT, CDR2 FQNNGV. The full variable domain, completed using reference TRBV11-2 and TRBJ2-7, is EAGVAQSPRYKIIEKRQSVAFWCNPISGHATLYWYQQILGQGPKLLIQFQNNGVVDDSQLPKDRFSAERLKGVDSTLKIQPAKLEDSAVYLCASSLAVSYEQYFGPGTRLTVT.

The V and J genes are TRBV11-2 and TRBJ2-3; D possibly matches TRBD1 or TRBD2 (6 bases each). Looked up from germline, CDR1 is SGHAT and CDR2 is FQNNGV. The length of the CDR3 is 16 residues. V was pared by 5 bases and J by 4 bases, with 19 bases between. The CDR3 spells CASSTRGVQGADTQYF. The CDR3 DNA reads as TGTGCCAGCAGCACTAGGGGGGTACAGGGAGCAGATACGCAGTATTTT.

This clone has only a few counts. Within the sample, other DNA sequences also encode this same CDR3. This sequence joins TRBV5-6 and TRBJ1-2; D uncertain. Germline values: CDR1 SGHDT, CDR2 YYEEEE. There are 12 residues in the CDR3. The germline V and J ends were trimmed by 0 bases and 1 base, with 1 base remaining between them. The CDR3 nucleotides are TGTGCCAGCAGCTTGGGTAACTATGGCTACACCTTC. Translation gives CASSLGNYGYTF.

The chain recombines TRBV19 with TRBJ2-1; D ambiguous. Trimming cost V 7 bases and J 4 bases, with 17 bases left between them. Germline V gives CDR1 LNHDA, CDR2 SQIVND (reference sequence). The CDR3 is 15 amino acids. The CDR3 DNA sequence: TGTGCCAGTACCCCTCGTGCGGACCTGTACAATGAGCAGTTCTTC. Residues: CASTPRADLYNEQFF.

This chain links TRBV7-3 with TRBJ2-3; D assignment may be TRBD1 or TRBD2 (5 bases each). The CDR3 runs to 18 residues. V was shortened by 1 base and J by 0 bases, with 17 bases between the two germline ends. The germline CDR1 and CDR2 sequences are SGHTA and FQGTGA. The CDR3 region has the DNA TGTGCCAGCAGCTTAATTCCGGGACCCCTCTCTAGCACAGATACGCAGTATTTT. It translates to CASSLIPGPLSSTDTQYF.

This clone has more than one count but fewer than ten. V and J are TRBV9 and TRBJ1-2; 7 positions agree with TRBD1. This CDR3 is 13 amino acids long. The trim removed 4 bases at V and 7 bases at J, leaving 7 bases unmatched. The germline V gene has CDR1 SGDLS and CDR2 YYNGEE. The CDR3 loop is CASSSGQVTGYTF. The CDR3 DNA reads TGTGCCAGCAGCTCAGGACAGGTAACTGGCTACACCTTC.

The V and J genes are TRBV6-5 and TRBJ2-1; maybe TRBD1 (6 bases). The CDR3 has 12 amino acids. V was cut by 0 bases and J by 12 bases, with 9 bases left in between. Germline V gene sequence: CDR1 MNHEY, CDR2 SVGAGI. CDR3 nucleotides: TGTGCCAGCAGTTACTCAGGGGGAGCGCAGTTCTTC. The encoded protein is CASSYSGGAQFF.

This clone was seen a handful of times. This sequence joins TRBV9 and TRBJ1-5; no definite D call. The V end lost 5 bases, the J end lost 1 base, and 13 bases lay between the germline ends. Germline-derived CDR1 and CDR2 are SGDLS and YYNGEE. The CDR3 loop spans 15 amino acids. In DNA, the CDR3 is TGTGCCAGCAGTTCCGACGGACGCAGCAATCAGCCCCAGCATTTT. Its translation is CASSSDGRSNQPQHF.

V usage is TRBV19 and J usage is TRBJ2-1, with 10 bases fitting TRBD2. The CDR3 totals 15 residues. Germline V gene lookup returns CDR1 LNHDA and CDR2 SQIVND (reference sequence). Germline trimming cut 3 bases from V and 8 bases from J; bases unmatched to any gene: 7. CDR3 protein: CASSISGRAWDEQFF. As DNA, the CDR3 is TGTGCCAGTAGTATCAGCGGGAGGGCCTGGGATGAGCAGTTCTTC.

This chain's CDR3 is CASSARHSGANVLTF. In DNA, the CDR3 is TGTGCCAGCAGTGCCCGTCACTCTGGGGCCAACGTCCTGACTTTC. The rearrangement joins TRBV6-1 to TRBJ2-6, with D unresolved. The V gene's germline CDR1 is MNHNS and CDR2 SASEGT. Trimming removed 4 bases from V and 0 bases from J, with 7 bases in between. This CDR3 comprises 15 residues.

DNA for the CDR3: TGTGCCAGCAGTTTCACGATGAACACTGAAGCTTTCTTT. Its protein product is CASSFTMNTEAFF. V usage is TRBV28 and J usage is TRBJ1-1, with no clear D. This CDR3 spans 13 amino acids. V lost 3 bases and J lost 0, with 5 bases in between. Germline CDR1 and CDR2: MDHEN and SYDVKM.

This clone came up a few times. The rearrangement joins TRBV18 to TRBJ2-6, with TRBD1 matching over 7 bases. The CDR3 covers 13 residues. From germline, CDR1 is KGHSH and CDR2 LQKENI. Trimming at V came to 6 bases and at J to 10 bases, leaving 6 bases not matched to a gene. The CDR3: CASSLGTENVLTF. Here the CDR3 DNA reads TGTGCCAGCTCGCTCGGGACAGAGAACGTCCTGACTTTC.

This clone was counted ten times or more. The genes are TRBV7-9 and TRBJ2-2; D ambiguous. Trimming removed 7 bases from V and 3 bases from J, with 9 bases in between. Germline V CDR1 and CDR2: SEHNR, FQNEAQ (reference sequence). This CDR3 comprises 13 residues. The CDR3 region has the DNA TGTGCCAGCAACGACCTTGACACCGGGGAGCTGTTTTTT. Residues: CASNDLDTGELFF.

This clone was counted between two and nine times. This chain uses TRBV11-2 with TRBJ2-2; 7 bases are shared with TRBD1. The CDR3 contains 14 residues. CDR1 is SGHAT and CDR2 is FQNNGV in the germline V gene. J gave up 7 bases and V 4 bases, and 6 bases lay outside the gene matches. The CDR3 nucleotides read TGTGCCAGCAGCTCCTACAGGGGCGGCGGGGAGCTGTTTTTT. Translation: CASSSYRGGGELFF. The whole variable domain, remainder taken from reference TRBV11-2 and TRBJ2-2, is EAGVAQSPRYKIIEKRQSVAFWCNPISGHATLYWYQQILGQGPKLLIQFQNNGVVDDSQLPKDRFSAERLKGVDSTLKIQPAKLEDSAVYLCASSSYRGGGELFFGEGSRLTVL.

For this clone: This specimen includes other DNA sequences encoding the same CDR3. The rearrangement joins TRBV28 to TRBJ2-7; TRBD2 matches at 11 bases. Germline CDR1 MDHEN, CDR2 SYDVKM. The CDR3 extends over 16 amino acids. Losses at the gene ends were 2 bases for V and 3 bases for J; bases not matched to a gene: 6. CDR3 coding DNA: TGTGCCAGCAGTTTAGCCGGGACTAGCGGAAACTACGAGCAGTACTTC. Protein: CASSLAGTSGNYEQYF.

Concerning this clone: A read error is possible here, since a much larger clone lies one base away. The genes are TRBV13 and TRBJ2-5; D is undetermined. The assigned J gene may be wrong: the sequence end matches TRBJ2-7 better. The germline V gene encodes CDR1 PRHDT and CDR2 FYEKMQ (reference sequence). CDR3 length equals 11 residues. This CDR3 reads CASSSYYEQYF. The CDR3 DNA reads TGTGCCAGCAGCTCTTACTACGAGCAGTACTTC.

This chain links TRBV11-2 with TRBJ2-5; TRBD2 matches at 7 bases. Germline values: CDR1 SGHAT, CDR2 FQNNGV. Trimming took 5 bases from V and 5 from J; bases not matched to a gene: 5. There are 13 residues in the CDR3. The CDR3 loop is CASSPREIETQYF. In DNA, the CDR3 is TGTGCCAGCAGCCCGCGGGAGATTGAGACCCAGTACTTC.

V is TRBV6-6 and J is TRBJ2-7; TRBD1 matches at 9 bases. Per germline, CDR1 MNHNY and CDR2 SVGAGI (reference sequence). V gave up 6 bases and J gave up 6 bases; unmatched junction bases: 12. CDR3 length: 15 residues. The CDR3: CASSLGQGPSGEQYF. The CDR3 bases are TGTGCCAGCAGCTTAGGACAGGGGCCGTCGGGCGAGCAGTACTTC.

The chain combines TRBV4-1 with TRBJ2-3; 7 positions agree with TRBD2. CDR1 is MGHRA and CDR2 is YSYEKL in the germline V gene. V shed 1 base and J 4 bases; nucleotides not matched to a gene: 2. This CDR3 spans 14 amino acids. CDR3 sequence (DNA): TGCGCCAGCAGCCAAGTAAGCGGGGCAGATACGCAGTATTTT. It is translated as CASSQVSGADTQYF.

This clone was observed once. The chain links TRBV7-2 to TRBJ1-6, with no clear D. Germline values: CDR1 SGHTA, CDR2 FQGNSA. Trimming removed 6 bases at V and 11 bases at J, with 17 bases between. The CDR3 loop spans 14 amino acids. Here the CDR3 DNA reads TGTGCCAGCAGAGTTACTTCAGGTGCCCCACCCCTCCACTTT. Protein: CASRVTSGAPPLHF.

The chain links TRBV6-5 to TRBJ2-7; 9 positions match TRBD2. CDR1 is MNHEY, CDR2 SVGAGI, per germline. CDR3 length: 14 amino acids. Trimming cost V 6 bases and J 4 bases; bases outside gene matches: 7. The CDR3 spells CASRRLAETYEQYF. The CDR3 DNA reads TGTGCCAGCAGACGACTAGCGGAGACGTACGAGCAGTACTTC.